This passage covers 15 T cell receptor beta chains from one sample sequenced in a study of regulatory T cells in long-lasting Graves disease (dated by TCRdb to the early 2020s). The method was multiplex PCR. Instrument on record: Illumina HiSeq 4000. To build TCR beta libraries, CDR3 regions were amplified by Arm-PCR using iRepertoire HTBI primers. TCRdb reran the public reads through fastp at Q25 and MiXCR, keeping productive beta chains. When rows share a CDR3 protein, they turn into one entry using the most common DNA and genes. The sample yields approximately 390,000 distinct CDR3 sequences; roughly 15% were counted once. Together, the top ten hold about 19% of the sample. This sample's time point label indicates: newly diagnosed GD, antithyroid drugs for less than 3 months. RNA was extracted from PBMCs in TRIzol for both TCR sequencing and RNA sequencing. These same data were also listed under a study on T cells in Graves' hyperthyroidism and ophthalmopathy.

The sample consisted of peripheral blood mononuclear cells (PBMCs), taken at new diagnosis, from a patient treated with antithyroid drugs. All receptors derive from a woman younger than 30 with Graves disease. Donor details come from another sample of the same person, matched by shared clones.

This clonotype was counted a few times. The chain joins TRBV6-2 or TRBV6-3 to TRBJ2-1, with unresolved D. Germline values: CDR1 MNHEY, CDR2 SVGEGT. V was trimmed by 3 bases and J by 3 bases, leaving 15 bases between them. The CDR3 loop spans 16 amino acids. The CDR3 region is CASSYGLSGIYNEQFF. In DNA, the CDR3 is TGTGCCAGCAGTTATGGTCTTTCTGGTATCTACAATGAGCAGTTCTTC.

This clonotype was counted ten times or more. The chain couples TRBV18 to TRBJ1-1; D gene uncertain. CDR1 and CDR2 from the germline V gene are KGHSH and LQKENI. V was shortened by 6 bases and J by 1 base, with 18 bases between the two germline ends. The CDR3 has 16 residues. CDR3 in DNA: TGTGCCAGCTCCCCCAAGTTTCGAGGGAAGAACACTGAAGCTTTCTTT. Its protein product is CASSPKFRGKNTEAFF.

This chain links TRBV12-3 or TRBV12-4 with TRBJ2-3, with a possible D match to TRBD2 (5 bases). The CDR3 consists of 14 residues. V lost 6 bases to trimming and J lost 3 bases, with 13 bases between them. The CDR3 DNA sequence: TGTGCCAGCAGCGACGGGGTATGGACAGATACGCAGTATTTT. It is translated as CASSDGVWTDTQYF.

This clonotype was counted once. A much bigger clone sits one base away, suggesting this may be a read error. This sequence joins TRBV11-2 and TRBJ2-3; D possibly corresponds to TRBD2 (7 bases). The CDR3 is 16 amino acids. Germline-derived CDR1 and CDR2 are SGHAT and FQNNGV. CDR3 protein: CAGSPSWFRGGNTQYF. The CDR3 DNA reads TGTGCCGGCAGCCCGAGTTGGTTCAGGGGAGGGAATACGCAGTATTTT.

This clonotype was counted at least ten times. The chain is built from TRBV18 and TRBJ2-7, with TRBD2 matching 9 bases. The CDR3 covers 14 residues. CDR1 KGHSH and CDR2 LQKENI come from the germline V gene. J gave up 2 bases and V 2 bases, and 1 base lay outside the gene matches. As DNA, the CDR3 is TGTGCCAGCTCACCAGCGGGAGGGCCCTACGAGCAGTACTTC. Encoded protein: CASSPAGGPYEQYF.

This clonotype was observed many times. V is TRBV2 and J is TRBJ2-1; 8 bases align to TRBD1. V was pared by 4 bases and J by 5 bases, with 10 bases of the junction left unmatched. This CDR3 is built from 16 residues. The V gene's germline CDR1 is SNHLY and CDR2 FYNNEI. In nucleotides, the CDR3 is TGTGCCAGCAGTGTCCGGGGACAGGAGGGCCACAATGAGCAGTTCTTC. Translating gives CASSVRGQEGHNEQFF.

This clonotype occurred many times. The V and J genes are TRBV7-9 and TRBJ2-4; 7 positions match TRBD1. The CDR3 is 16 residues long. V shed 1 base and J 7 bases; nucleotides not matched to a gene: 10. From germline, CDR1 is SEHNR and CDR2 FQNEAQ (reference sequence). The CDR3 region is CASSLDSGGLGNIQYF. CDR3 DNA: TGTGCCAGCAGCTTAGATTCAGGGGGATTGGGGAACATTCAGTACTTC. Combining the CDR3 with reference TRBV7-9 and TRBJ2-4 gives the whole variable domain DTGVSQNPRHKITKRGQNVTFRCDPISEHNRLYWYRQTLGQGPEFLTYFQNEAQLEKSRLLSDRFSAERPKGSFSTLEIQRTEQGDSAMYLCASSLDSGGLGNIQYFGAGTRLSVL.

This clonotype was observed many times. The germline gene is not matched at one end of the junction; a read error may be the cause. The rearrangement uses TRBV5-1 and TRBJ2-2, with D possibly being TRBD1 (6 bases). Germline CDR1 reads SGHRS; CDR2 reads YFSETQ. The CDR3 is 15 amino acids. CDR3 in amino acids: CASNLDRANTGELFF. DNA of the CDR3: TGCGCCAGCAACTTGGACAGAGCGAACACCGGGGAGCTGTTTTTT.

The chain uses TRBV27 and TRBJ2-7; D perhaps matches TRBD2 (5 bases). This CDR3 spans 15 amino acids. V lost 8 bases and J lost 1, with 18 bases in between. Per the germline V gene, CDR1 is MNHEY and CDR2 is SMNVEV (reference sequence). This chain's CDR3 is CASLEFAGGSYEQYF. CDR3 nucleotide sequence: TGTGCCAGCCTGGAGTTTGCGGGCGGGTCCTACGAGCAGTACTTC.

The CDR3 coding sequence is TGTGCCAGCAGCCGCGGGACCCCTGGCAACAATGAGCAGTTCTTC. Protein: CASSRGTPGNNEQFF. This chain joins TRBV3-1 and TRBJ2-1; a possible D gene is TRBD2 (6 bases). Germline CDR1 and CDR2: LGHDT and YNNKEL (reference sequence). The CDR3 loop spans 15 amino acids. The V and J ends lost 4 bases and 5 bases respectively, with 15 bases between them.

In its sample, this clonotype was seen many times. The rearrangement joins TRBV2 to TRBJ2-5; maybe TRBD1 (5 bases). V was trimmed by 5 bases and J by 4 bases, leaving 8 bases between them. This CDR3 is built from 12 residues. From germline, CDR1 is SNHLY and CDR2 FYNNEI. CDR3 sequence reads: CASSMGPETQYF. In DNA, the CDR3 is TGTGCCAGCAGTATGGGGCCAGAGACCCAGTACTTC.

This clonotype was detected many times. The chain recombines TRBV28 with TRBJ2-5; D remains ambiguous. Looked up from germline, CDR1 is MDHEN and CDR2 is SYDVKM. The CDR3 contains 11 residues. V lost 5 bases, J lost 8 bases, and 9 bases lay in between. The CDR3 is CASSAEGTQYF. The CDR3, as DNA: TGTGCCAGCAGTGCGGAAGGAACCCAGTACTTC.

This clonotype has at least ten counts. The chain has TRBV28 and TRBJ1-1; D may be TRBD1 (5 bases). CDR1 and CDR2 from the germline V gene are MDHEN and SYDVKM. The CDR3 is made up of 13 amino acids. Trimming left V 2 bases short and J 10 bases short, with 14 bases between. The CDR3 nucleotides are TGTGCCAGCAGTTTACTGGGGCCAGGGATAGCTTTCTTT. It encodes CASSLLGPGIAFF.

To note about this clonotype: Since a much larger clone is just one base distant, this may be a read error. The chain combines TRBV7-3 with TRBJ1-1; D is perhaps TRBD1 (5 bases). The CDR3 runs 16 residues. The germline CDR1 and CDR2 sequences are SGHTA and FQGTGA. Trimming left V 5 bases short and J 6 bases short, with 22 bases between. The CDR3 DNA reads as TGTGCCAGCAGCCCTGACGGGGTTTCCCTGGGGGCTGAAGCTTTCTTT. The encoded protein is CASSPDGVSLGAEAFF. The full variable domain, completed using reference TRBV7-3 and TRBJ1-1, is GAGVSQTPSNKVTEKGKYVELRCDPISGHTALYWYRQSLGQGPEFLIYFQGTGAADDSGLPNDRFFAVRPEGSVSTLKIQRTERGDSAVYLCASSPDGVSLGAEAFFGQGTRLTVV.

This clonotype appeared a few times. V gene TRBV29-1 combines with J gene TRBJ1-2, with D unresolved. Germline CDR1 reads SQVTM; CDR2 reads ANQGSEA. The germline V and J ends were trimmed by 4 bases and 4 bases, with 7 bases remaining between them. The CDR3 loop spans 11 amino acids. CDR3 in DNA: TGCAGCGTTGCGGGGTCCTATGGCTACACCTTC. It yields the protein CSVAGSYGYTF.